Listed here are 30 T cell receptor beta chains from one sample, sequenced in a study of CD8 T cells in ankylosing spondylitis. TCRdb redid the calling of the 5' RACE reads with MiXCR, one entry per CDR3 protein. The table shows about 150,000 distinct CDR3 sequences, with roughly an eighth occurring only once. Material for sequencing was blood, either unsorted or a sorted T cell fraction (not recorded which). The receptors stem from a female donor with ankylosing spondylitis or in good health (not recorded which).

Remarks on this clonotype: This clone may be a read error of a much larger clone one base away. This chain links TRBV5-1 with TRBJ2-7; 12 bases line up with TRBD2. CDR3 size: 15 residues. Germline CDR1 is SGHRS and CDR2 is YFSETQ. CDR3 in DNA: TGCGCCACCAGCATAGGACTAGCGGGAAGGAACGAGCAGTACTTC. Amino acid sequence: CATSIGLAGRNEQYF.

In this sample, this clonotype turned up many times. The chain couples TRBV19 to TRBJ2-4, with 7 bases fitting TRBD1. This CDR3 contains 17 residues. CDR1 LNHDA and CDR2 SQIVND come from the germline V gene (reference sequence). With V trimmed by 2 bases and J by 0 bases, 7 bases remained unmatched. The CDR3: CASSIPQGWGAKNIQYF. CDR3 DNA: TGTGCCAGTAGTATACCACAGGGGTGGGGAGCCAAAAACATTCAGTACTTC.

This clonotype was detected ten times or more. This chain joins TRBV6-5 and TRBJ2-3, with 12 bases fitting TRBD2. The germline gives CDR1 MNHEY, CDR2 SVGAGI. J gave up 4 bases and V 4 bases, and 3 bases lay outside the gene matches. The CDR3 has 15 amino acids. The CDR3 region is CASSSSGGAPDTQYF. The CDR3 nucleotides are TGTGCCAGCAGTTCTAGCGGGGGGGCCCCAGATACGCAGTATTTT.

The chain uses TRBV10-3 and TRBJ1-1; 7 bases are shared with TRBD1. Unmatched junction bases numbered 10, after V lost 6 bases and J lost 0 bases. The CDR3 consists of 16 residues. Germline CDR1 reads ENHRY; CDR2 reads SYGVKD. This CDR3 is CAIRTGQVGMNTEAFF. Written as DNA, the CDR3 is TGTGCCATCAGGACCGGACAGGTAGGGATGAACACTGAAGCTTTCTTT.

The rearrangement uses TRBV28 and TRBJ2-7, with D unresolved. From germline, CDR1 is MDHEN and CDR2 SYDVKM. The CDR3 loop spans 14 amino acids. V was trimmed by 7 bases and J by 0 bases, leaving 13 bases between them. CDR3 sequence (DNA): TGTGCCAGCACCCCGGGTCCCACCTCCTACGAGCAGTACTTC. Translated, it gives CASTPGPTSYEQYF.

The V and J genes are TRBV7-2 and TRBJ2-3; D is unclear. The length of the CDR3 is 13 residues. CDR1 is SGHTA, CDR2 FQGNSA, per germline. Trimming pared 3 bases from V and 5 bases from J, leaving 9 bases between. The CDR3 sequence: CASSLKPRDTQYF. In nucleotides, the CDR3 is TGTGCCAGCAGCTTGAAGCCGAGAGATACGCAGTATTTT.

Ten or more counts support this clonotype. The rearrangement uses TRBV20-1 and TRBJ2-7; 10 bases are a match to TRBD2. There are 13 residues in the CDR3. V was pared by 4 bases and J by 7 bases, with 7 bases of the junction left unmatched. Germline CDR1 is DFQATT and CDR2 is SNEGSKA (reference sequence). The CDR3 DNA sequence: TGCAGTGCTATTCCTAGCGGGAGTTCTGAGCAGTACTTC. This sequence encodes CSAIPSGSSEQYF.

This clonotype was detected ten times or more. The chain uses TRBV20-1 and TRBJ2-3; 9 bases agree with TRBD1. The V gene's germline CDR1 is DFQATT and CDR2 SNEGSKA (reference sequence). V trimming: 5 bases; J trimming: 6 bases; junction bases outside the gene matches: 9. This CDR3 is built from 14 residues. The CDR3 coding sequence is TGCAGTGCTCTGTCCGGGACAGGGCCCGATACGCAGTATTTT. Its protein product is CSALSGTGPDTQYF.

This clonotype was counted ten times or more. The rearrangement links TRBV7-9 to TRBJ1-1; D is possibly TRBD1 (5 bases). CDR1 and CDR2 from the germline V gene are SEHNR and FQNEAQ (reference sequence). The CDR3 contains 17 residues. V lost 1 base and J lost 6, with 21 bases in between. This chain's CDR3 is CASSLGFGVEGRPEAFF. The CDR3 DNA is TGTGCCAGCAGCTTAGGTTTTGGTGTTGAGGGACGCCCTGAAGCTTTCTTT.

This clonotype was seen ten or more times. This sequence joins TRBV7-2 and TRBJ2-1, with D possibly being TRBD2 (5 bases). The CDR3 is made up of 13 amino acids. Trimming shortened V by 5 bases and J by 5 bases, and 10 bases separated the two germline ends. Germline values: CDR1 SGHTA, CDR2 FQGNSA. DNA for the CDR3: TGTGCCAGCAGCGGCGGGCCTAACAATGAGCAGTTCTTC. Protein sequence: CASSGGPNNEQFF.

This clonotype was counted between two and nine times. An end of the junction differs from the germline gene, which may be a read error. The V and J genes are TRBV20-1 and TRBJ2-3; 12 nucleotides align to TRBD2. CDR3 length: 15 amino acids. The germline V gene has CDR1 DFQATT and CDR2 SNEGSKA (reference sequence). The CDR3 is CCAPGLAGSTDTQYF. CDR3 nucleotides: TGCTGTGCCCCCGGACTAGCGGGAAGCACAGATACGCAGTATTTT.

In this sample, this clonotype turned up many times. Written as DNA, the CDR3 is TGTGCCAGCAGCTTGGGACAGGGAGGCGCGGGGGAGCAGTTCTTC. It specifies CASSLGQGGAGEQFF. The chain is built from TRBV5-6 and TRBJ2-1; tentatively, D is TRBD1 (7 bases). CDR1 is SGHDT, CDR2 YYEEEE, per germline. The CDR3 runs 15 residues. V was shortened by 0 bases and J by 10 bases, with 17 bases between the two germline ends.

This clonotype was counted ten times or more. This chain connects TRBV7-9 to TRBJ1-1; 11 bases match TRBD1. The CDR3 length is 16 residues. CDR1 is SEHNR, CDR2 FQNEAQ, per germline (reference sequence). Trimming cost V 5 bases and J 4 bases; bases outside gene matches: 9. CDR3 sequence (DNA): TGTGCCAGCAGCCAAATCTGGACAGGGGGCCTCACTGAAGCTTTCTTT. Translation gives CASSQIWTGGLTEAFF.

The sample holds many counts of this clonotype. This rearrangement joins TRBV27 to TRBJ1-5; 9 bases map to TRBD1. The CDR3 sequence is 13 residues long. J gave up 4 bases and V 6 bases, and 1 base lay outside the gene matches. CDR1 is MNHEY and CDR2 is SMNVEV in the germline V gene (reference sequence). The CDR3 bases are TGTGCCAGCAGACAGGGGGCAAATCAGCCCCAGCATTTT. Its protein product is CASRQGANQPQHF.

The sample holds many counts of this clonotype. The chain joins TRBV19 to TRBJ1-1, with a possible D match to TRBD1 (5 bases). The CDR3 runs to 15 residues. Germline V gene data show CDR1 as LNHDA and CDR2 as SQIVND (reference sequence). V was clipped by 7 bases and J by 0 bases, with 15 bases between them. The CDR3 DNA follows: TGTGCCAGTAAAAGGGCAGGAGGGGTGAACACTGAAGCTTTCTTT. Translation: CASKRAGGVNTEAFF.

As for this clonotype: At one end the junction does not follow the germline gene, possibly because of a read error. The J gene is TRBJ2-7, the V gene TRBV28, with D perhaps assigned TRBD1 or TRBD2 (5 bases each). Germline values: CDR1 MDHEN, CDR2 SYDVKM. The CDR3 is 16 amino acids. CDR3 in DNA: TGTGCCAGCAGTTCAAAGATGGGACGGGGAATGCACGACCAGTACTTC. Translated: CASSSKMGRGMHDQYF.

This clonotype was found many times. In nucleotides, the CDR3 is TGTGCCAGCAGTACGGGACAGGGAAACGAGCAGTACTTC. It yields the protein CASSTGQGNEQYF. The chain uses TRBV6-1 and TRBJ2-7, with 9 bases that match TRBD1. The CDR3 contains 13 residues. Germline CDR1 MNHNS, CDR2 SASEGT. V shed 5 bases and J 5 bases; nucleotides not matched to a gene: 4.

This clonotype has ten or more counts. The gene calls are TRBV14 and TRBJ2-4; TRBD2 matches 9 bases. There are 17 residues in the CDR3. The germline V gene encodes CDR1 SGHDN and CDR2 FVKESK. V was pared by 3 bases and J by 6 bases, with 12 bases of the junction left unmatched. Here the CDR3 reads CASSHMPILAGINIQYF. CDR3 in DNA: TGTGCCAGCAGCCACATGCCTATTCTAGCGGGAATAAACATTCAGTACTTC.

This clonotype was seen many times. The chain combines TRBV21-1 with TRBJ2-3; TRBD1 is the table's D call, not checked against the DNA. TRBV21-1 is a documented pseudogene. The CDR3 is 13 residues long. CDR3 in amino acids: CASSPWPTDTQYF. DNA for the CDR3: TGTGCCAGCAGCCCCTGGCCCACAGATACGCAGTATTTT.

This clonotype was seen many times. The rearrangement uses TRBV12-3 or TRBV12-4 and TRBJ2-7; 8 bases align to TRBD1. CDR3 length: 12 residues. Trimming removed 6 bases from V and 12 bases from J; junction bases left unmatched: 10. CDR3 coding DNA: TGTGCCAGCAGCTCCGGACAGGGAAGGGTGTACTTC. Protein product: CASSSGQGRVYF.

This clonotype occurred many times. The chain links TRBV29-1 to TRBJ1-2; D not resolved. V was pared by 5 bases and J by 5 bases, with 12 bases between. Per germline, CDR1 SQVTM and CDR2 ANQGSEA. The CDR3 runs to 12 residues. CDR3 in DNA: TGCAGCGTTAACGGAGACGGTTATGGCTACACCTTC. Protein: CSVNGDGYGYTF.

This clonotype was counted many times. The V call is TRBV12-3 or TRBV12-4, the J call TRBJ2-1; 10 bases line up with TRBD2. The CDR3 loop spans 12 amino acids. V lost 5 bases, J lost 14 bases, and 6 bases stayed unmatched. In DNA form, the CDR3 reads TGTGCCAGCAGTGCTAGCGGGAGAACGAAGTTCTTC. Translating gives CASSASGRTKFF.

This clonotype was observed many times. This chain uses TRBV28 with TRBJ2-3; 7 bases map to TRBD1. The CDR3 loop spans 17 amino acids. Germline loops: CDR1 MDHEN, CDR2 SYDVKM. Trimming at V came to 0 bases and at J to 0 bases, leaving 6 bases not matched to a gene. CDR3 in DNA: TGTGCCAGCAGTTTATGGGGAAGGGGGCAAAGCACAGATACGCAGTATTTT. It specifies CASSLWGRGQSTDTQYF.

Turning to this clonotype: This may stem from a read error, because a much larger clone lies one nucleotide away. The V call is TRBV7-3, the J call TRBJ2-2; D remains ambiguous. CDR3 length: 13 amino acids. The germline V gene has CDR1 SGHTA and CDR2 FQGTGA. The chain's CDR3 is CAGSLMGTGELFF. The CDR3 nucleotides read TGTGCCGGCAGCTTAATGGGGACCGGGGAGCTGTTTTTT. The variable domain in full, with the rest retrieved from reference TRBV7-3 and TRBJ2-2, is GAGVSQTPSNKVTEKGKYVELRCDPISGHTALYWYRQSLGQGPEFLIYFQGTGAADDSGLPNDRFFAVRPEGSVSTLKIQRTERGDSAVYLCAGSLMGTGELFFGEGSRLTVL.

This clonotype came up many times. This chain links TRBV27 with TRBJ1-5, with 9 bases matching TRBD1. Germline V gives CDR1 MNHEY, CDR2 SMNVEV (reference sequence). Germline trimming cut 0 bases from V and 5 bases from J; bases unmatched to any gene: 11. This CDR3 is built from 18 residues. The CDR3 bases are TGTGCCAGCAGTTTATCCGCCACAGGGGGCTTTGGCTATCAGCCCCAGCATTTT. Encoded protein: CASSLSATGGFGYQPQHF.

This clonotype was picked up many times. The CDR3 region has the DNA TGCGCCAGCAGCGTCGTGCCCCGTGGGGAAGAGACCCAGTACTTC. Translating gives CASSVVPRGEETQYF. The chain carries TRBV5-1 and TRBJ2-5; no reliable D call. V was clipped by 4 bases and J by 3 bases, with 16 bases between them. The germline gives CDR1 SGHRS, CDR2 YFSETQ. The CDR3 totals 15 residues.

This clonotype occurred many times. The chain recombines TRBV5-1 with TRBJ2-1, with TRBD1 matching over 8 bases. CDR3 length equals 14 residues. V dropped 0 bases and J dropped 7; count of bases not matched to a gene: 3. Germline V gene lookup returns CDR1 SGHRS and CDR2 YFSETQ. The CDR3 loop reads CASSLEDRANEQFF. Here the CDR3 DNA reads TGCGCCAGCAGCTTGGAGGACAGGGCGAATGAGCAGTTCTTC.

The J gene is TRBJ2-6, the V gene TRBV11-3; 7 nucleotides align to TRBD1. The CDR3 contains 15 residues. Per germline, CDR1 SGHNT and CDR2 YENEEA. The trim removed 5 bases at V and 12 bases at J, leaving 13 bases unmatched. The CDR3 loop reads CASSPGQTASLVLTF. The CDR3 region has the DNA TGTGCCAGCAGCCCGGGACAGACCGCGTCCCTCGTCCTGACTTTC.

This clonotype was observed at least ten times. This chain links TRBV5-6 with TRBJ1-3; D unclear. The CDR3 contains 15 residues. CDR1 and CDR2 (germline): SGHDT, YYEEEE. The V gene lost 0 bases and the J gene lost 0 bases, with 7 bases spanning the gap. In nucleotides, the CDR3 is TGTGCCAGCAGCTTGGGACGGGTCTCTGGAAACACCATATATTTT. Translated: CASSLGRVSGNTIYF.

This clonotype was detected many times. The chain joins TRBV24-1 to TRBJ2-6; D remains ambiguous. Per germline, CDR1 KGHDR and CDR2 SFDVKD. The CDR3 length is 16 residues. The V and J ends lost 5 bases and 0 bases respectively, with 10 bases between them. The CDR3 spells CATSGVGRSGANVLTF. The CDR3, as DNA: TGTGCCACCAGTGGGGTGGGTCGCTCTGGGGCCAACGTCCTGACTTTC.